These T cell receptor beta chains were read from a single sample in a study of CD8 T cells in ankylosing spondylitis. From the 5' RACE reads, TCRdb called clonotypes with MiXCR, one entry per CDR3 protein. The sample holds some 800,000 distinct CDR3 sequences; 12% are singletons and the top ten take around 0.51%. The sequenced sample was blood, either unsorted or a sorted T cell fraction (not recorded which). These receptors originate from a male donor with ankylosing spondylitis. CDR3s include the opening cysteine and the closing phenylalanine or tryptophan. Each record gives: CDR3 protein, CDR3 DNA, J gene, V gene, clone size, D gene. The D gene is left open where the match is weak. Size values are once, few and many counts, or a class for expanded clones, and some rows have none.

CASTLERWGPGRSEQYF,TGTGCCAGCACCTTAGAGCGGTGGGGCCCAGGTCGGTCCGAGCAGTACTTC,TRBJ2-7,TRBV12-3/TRBV12-4,NA,NA
CASTSSASTQYF,TGTGCCAGCACCTCGTCGGCGAGTACGCAGTATTTT,TRBJ2-3,TRBV6-5,NA,NA
CASSFSGSTGELFF,TGTGCCAGCAGCTTTAGCGGGTCTACCGGGGAGCTGTTTTTT,TRBJ2-2,TRBV11-2,few,TRBD2
CASSLDFGGTGFGEQYF,TGTGCCAGCAGCTTAGATTTCGGGGGGACGGGATTCGGCGAGCAGTACTTC,TRBJ2-7,TRBV11-2,NA,TRBD2
CATTQDREETQYF,TGTGCCACCACCCAGGACAGGGAGGAGACCCAGTACTTC,TRBJ2-5,TRBV10-3,NA,TRBD1
CASSIRAGGSNTGELFF,TGTGCCAGTAGTATCAGGGCGGGAGGCTCGAACACCGGGGAGCTGTTTTTT,TRBJ2-2,TRBV19,NA,TRBD2
CSAASGSLGNTIYF,TGCAGCGCCGCGTCCGGGTCTCTAGGAAACACCATATATTTT,TRBJ1-3,TRBV29-1,NA,NA
CASGKGTGTNSYEQYF,TGTGCCAGCGGAAAGGGGACAGGGACCAACTCCTACGAGCAGTACTTC,TRBJ2-7,TRBV6-1,few,TRBD1
CASSSTGSGEQYF,TGTGCCAGCAGCTCAACAGGGTCTGGAGAGCAGTACTTC,TRBJ2-7,TRBV7-3,NA,NA
CASSTLGGLGGYTF,TGTGCCAGCAGTACCCTCGGAGGCCTAGGTGGCTACACCTTC,TRBJ1-2,TRBV6-1,few,NA
CASSLTSAGGNTIYF,TGTGCCAGCAGCTTAACCTCCGCAGGGGGAAACACCATATATTTT,TRBJ1-3,TRBV7-9,NA,NA
CSVRRGDSPLHF,TGCAGCGTAAGGAGGGGGGATTCACCCCTCCACTTT,TRBJ1-6,TRBV29-1,NA,NA
CASSATGGDYGYTF,TGCGCCAGCAGCGCAACAGGGGGCGACTATGGCTACACCTTC,TRBJ1-2,TRBV5-1,NA,TRBD1
CASSLVGGAYTGELFF,TGTGCCAGCAGCTTGGTCGGCGGGGCGTACACCGGGGAGCTGTTTTTT,TRBJ2-2,TRBV5-6,NA,NA
CASSDRTGVEGTQYF,TGTGCCAGCAGCGACAGGACAGGGGTAGAAGGGACCCAGTACTTC,TRBJ2-5,TRBV6-1,NA,TRBD1
CASRQQGRETQYF,TGTGCCAGCAGGCAACAGGGTAGGGAGACCCAGTACTTC,TRBJ2-5,TRBV28,NA,NA
CASSFPGTGAYEQYF,TGCGCCAGCAGTTTTCCCGGGACAGGGGCCTACGAGCAGTACTTC,TRBJ2-7,TRBV5-1,NA,TRBD1